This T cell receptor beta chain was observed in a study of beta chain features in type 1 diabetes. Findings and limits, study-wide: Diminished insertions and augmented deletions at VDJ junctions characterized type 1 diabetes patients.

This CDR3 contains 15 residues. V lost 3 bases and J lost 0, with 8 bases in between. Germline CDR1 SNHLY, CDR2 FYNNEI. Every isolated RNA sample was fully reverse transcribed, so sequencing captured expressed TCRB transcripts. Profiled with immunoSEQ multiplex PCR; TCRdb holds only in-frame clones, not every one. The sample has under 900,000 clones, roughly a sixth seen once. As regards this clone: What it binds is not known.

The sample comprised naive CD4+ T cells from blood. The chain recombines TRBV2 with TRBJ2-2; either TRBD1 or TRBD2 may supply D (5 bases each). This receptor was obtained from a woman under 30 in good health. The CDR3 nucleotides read TGTGCCAGCAGTGAGATGGGGGCGAACACCGGGGAGCTGTTTTTT. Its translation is CASSEMGANTGELFF.